A single sample gave rise to the 20 T cell receptor beta chains below, sequenced in a study of T-cell memory formation after mild COVID-19. TCRdb reprocessed the 5' RACE reads with MiXCR, giving one entry per CDR3 protein. The table lists just over 200,000 distinct CDR3 sequences, about 9.2% of them singletons. Sample: PBMCs or a T cell subset sorted from them (not recorded which). The receptor set was obtained from a man between 18 and 35 years old who had mild COVID-19 (a few samples of this study predate the infection). Cell type and time point are not known.

There are many counts of this clonotype. The chain uses TRBV10-3 and TRBJ2-7; 7 nucleotides match TRBD1. V shed 2 bases and J 3 bases; nucleotides not matched to a gene: 10. The CDR3 spans 16 residues. Looked up from germline, CDR1 is ENHRY and CDR2 is SYGVKD. The CDR3 DNA is TGTGCCATCAGTGAGGGGACGACAGGGAGAGTCTACGAGCAGTACGTC. As protein: CAISEGTTGRVYEQYV.

The chain recombines TRBV12-3 or TRBV12-4 with TRBJ2-2, with 8 bases that match TRBD1. The ends lost 8 bases at V and 4 bases at J; junction bases unmatched: 6. There are 14 residues in the CDR3. The CDR3 sequence: CASSQQGGTGELFF. In DNA form, the CDR3 reads TGTGCCAGCTCCCAACAGGGGGGCACCGGGGAGCTGTTTTTT.

This sequence joins TRBV7-2 and TRBJ2-3; 11 positions agree with TRBD2. Germline-derived CDR1 and CDR2 are SGHTA and FQGNSA. The trim removed 0 bases at V and 7 bases at J, leaving 6 bases unmatched. This CDR3 is built from 16 residues. For the CDR3, the DNA is TGTGCCAGCAGCTTAGCTAGCGGGGGGGCCCCGAATACGCAGTATTTT. Translating it yields CASSLASGGAPNTQYF.

This clonotype showed up many times. The chain employs TRBV7-2 and TRBJ2-7; TRBD1 matches 7 bases. J was trimmed by 3 bases and V by 1 base; bases with no gene match: 9. CDR1 and CDR2 (germline): SGHTA, FQGNSA. The CDR3 runs to 16 residues. CDR3 in DNA: TGTGCCAGCAGCTTAGTGCGAGGGGGACAGTTCTACGAGCAGTACTTC. This encodes CASSLVRGGQFYEQYF.

There are a few counts of this clonotype. The chain combines TRBV25-1 with TRBJ2-2; 8 positions agree with TRBD2. Germline-derived CDR1 and CDR2 are MGHDK and SYGVNS. The CDR3 has 15 amino acids. J lost 5 bases, V lost 7 bases, and 9 bases had no gene match. CDR3 nucleotide sequence: TGTGCCAGCACCCGGGGCGGGGGGCTGACCGGGGAGCTGTTTTTT. Translating gives CASTRGGGLTGELFF.

This clonotype was seen more than once but under ten times. V is TRBV3-1 and J is TRBJ2-1; unclear D gene. There are 13 residues in the CDR3. Germline CDR1 LGHDT, CDR2 YNNKEL (reference sequence). The V end was cut by 1 base, the J end by 8 bases, with 9 bases between. The CDR3 loop is CASSQAPVHEQFF. Written as DNA, the CDR3 is TGTGCCAGCAGCCAAGCTCCGGTCCATGAGCAGTTCTTC.

This clonotype was observed at least ten times. The genes are TRBV7-9 and TRBJ1-1; no reliable D call. The CDR3 spans 13 residues. The V end lost 3 bases, the J end lost 1 base, and 6 bases lay between the germline ends. Looked up from germline, CDR1 is SEHNR and CDR2 is FQNEAQ (reference sequence). CDR3 protein: CASSFGGNTEAFF. The DNA of the CDR3 is TGTGCCAGCAGCTTTGGAGGGAACACTGAAGCTTTCTTT.

This clonotype occurred many times. This sequence joins TRBV4-2 and TRBJ2-3, with 7 bases matching TRBD2. This CDR3 is 18 amino acids long. The trim removed 0 bases at V and 1 base at J, leaving 10 bases unmatched. Germline V CDR1 and CDR2: LGHNA, YNFKEQ. CDR3 residues: CASSQDSGSSGGTDTQYF. CDR3 DNA sequence: TGTGCCAGCAGCCAAGATTCGGGTTCCAGCGGGGGCACAGATACGCAGTATTTT.

There are a few counts of this clonotype. This chain connects TRBV6-6 to TRBJ2-2, with 7 nucleotides matching TRBD2. V gave up 4 bases and J gave up 0 bases; unmatched junction bases: 2. The CDR3 covers 15 residues. From germline, CDR1 is MNHNY and CDR2 SVGAGI (reference sequence). CDR3 sequence: CASSFGTTNTGELFF. Written as DNA, the CDR3 is TGTGCCAGCAGTTTCGGGACTACGAACACCGGGGAGCTGTTTTTT.

This clonotype has at least ten counts. J is TRBJ2-3 and V is TRBV11-3, with D unresolved. Germline loops: CDR1 SGHNT, CDR2 YENEEA. The ends were cut back, 1 base at V and 2 bases at J, with 13 bases in the middle. The CDR3 is made up of 16 amino acids. The CDR3, as DNA: TGTGCCAGCAGCTTAGGCGGCGGCGGATCCACAGATACGCAGTATTTT. It codes for CASSLGGGGSTDTQYF.

The V gene is TRBV6-4, the J gene TRBJ1-1; no definite D call. The CDR3 is 14 amino acids. CDR1 MRHNA and CDR2 SNTAGT come from the germline V gene. V lost 9 bases to trimming and J lost 4 bases, with 18 bases between them. The DNA for the CDR3 is TGTGCCAGAAACCGGGCCTTAGTCAGCACTGAAGCTTTCTTT. This encodes CARNRALVSTEAFF.

There are many counts of this clonotype. J is TRBJ2-1 and V is TRBV5-1, with 12 nucleotides matching TRBD2. V trimming: 4 bases; J trimming: 5 bases; junction bases outside the gene matches: 7. Germline V CDR1 and CDR2: SGHRS, YFSETQ. The CDR3 sequence is 16 residues long. CDR3 sequence: CASSRSSGGDNNEQFF. The CDR3 DNA follows: TGCGCCAGCAGCCGTTCTAGCGGGGGGGATAACAATGAGCAGTTCTTC.

This clonotype has a count of ten or more. The V call is TRBV20-1, the J call TRBJ2-7; tentative D call: TRBD2 (5 bases). CDR3 length: 13 amino acids. V lost 6 bases and J lost 3, with 15 bases in between. Per germline, CDR1 DFQATT and CDR2 SNEGSKA (reference sequence). The CDR3 region has the DNA TGCAGTGCCCCCGTTGGCGGGCACTACGAGCAGTACTTC. Encoded protein: CSAPVGGHYEQYF.

V is TRBV7-3 and J is TRBJ1-6, with D possibly being TRBD1 (5 bases). This CDR3 has 15 amino acids. Germline CDR1 SGHTA, CDR2 FQGTGA. The V end was cut by 4 bases, the J end by 8 bases, with 15 bases between. The CDR3 DNA reads as TGTGCCAGCAGCTCCGGCCACGGGGGGGATTCACCCCTCCACTTT. It yields the protein CASSSGHGGDSPLHF.

The genes are TRBV29-1 and TRBJ1-1, with 8 bases identical to TRBD1. This CDR3 is 14 amino acids long. After removal of 4 bases from V and 0 bases from J, the junction contained 4 bases not matched to a gene. CDR1 and CDR2 (germline): SQVTM, ANQGSEA. The CDR3 coding sequence is TGCAGCGTTGCGCAGGGGGCCATGAACACTGAAGCTTTCTTT. Residues: CSVAQGAMNTEAFF.

This clonotype occurred a few times. The chain uses TRBV6-1 and TRBJ1-5; no definite D call. Germline CDR1 is MNHNS and CDR2 is SASEGT. The CDR3 runs 13 residues. V lost 3 bases and J 6 bases, leaving 9 bases between the germline ends. As DNA, the CDR3 is TGTGCCAGCAGTGAGAAGAGGAGTCAGCCCCAGCATTTT. Translation gives CASSEKRSQPQHF.

CDR3 sequence (DNA): TGCAGTGCTAGCCGGGGGGCGCGAGAGCAGTACTTC. Translation gives CSASRGAREQYF. The rearrangement links TRBV20-1 to TRBJ2-7, with D tentatively TRBD2 (7 bases). Trimming shortened V by 3 bases and J by 7 bases, and 13 bases separated the two germline ends. This CDR3 is built from 12 residues. The germline V gene has CDR1 DFQATT and CDR2 SNEGSKA (reference sequence).

This clonotype appeared a few times. V and J are TRBV14 and TRBJ2-5; D might be TRBD1 (5 bases). CDR1 is SGHDN and CDR2 is FVKESK in the germline V gene. V was cut by 4 bases and J by 4 bases, with 13 bases left in between. The CDR3 contains 14 residues. In DNA form, the CDR3 reads TGTGCCAGCAGCCCAATTGGGCAGGGAGAGACCCAGTACTTC. Translated, it gives CASSPIGQGETQYF.

The CDR3 bases are TGTGCCAGCAGCCGAGGGACAGCCGGGGAGCTGTTTTTT. Encoded protein: CASSRGTAGELFF. The chain joins TRBV12-3 or TRBV12-4 to TRBJ2-2; TRBD1 agrees at 7 bases. V was clipped by 6 bases and J by 6 bases; unmatched bases: 4. The CDR3 totals 13 residues.

In this sample, this clonotype turned up a few times. This chain connects TRBV7-9 to TRBJ2-1, with 7 bases matching TRBD2. The V and J ends lost 1 base and 0 bases, in that order; junction bases with no gene match: 15. Germline CDR1 reads SEHNR; CDR2 reads FQNEAQ (reference sequence). This CDR3 spans 20 amino acids. CDR3 in amino acids: CASSLVSAGREYSSYNEQFF. CDR3 DNA: TGTGCCAGCAGCTTAGTCTCTGCAGGGAGGGAGTATAGCTCCTACAATGAGCAGTTCTTC.